Below are 31 T cell receptor beta chains sequenced from a single sample in a study of type 1 regulatory T cells. Antigens of these TCRs are unknown. TCRdb passed the reads through MiXCR, listing each CDR3 protein once. The profile covers roughly 5,000 distinct CDR3 sequences, with 26% appearing a single time and roughly 35% taken by the ten largest. Findings and limits, study-wide: Compared with non-Tr1 cells, Tr1 cells showed a narrower TCR repertoire.

Sequencing was carried out using cultured type 1 regulatory T (Tr1) cells, either the whole culture or a sorted fraction (not recorded which). The source of these receptors is a human donor in good health.

The chain has TRBV12-3 or TRBV12-4 and TRBJ1-5; D is unclear. The CDR3 spans 15 residues. V was pared by 0 bases and J by 3 bases, with 9 bases between. DNA for the CDR3: TGTGCCAGCAGTTTAGCGCTCAGCTTCAATCAGCCCCAGCATTTT. This codes for CASSLALSFNQPQHF.

This clonotype was detected only a few times. The genes are TRBV20-1 and TRBJ1-2; a possible D gene is TRBD1 (5 bases). The V and J ends lost 0 bases and 8 bases respectively, with 16 bases between them. This CDR3 contains 14 residues. Germline V CDR1 and CDR2: DFQATT, SNEGSKA (reference sequence). For the CDR3, the DNA is TGCAGTGCTAGAGATGGGGGATTATCTATGGGCTACACCTTC. This gives the protein CSARDGGLSMGYTF.

This clonotype came up many times. The genes are TRBV6-1 and TRBJ2-1; D possibly corresponds to TRBD1 (5 bases). Germline CDR1 MNHNS, CDR2 SASEGT. The CDR3 extends over 15 amino acids. V gave up 2 bases and J gave up 4 bases, with 12 bases separating them. CDR3: CASSEWFRAYNEQFF. The CDR3 coding sequence is TGTGCCAGCAGTGAATGGTTCAGGGCATACAATGAGCAGTTCTTC.

This clonotype appeared many times. CDR3 sequence (DNA): TGTGCCAGCAGCCGGGTGTCCCCTAGCACAGATACGCAGTATTTT. It specifies CASSRVSPSTDTQYF. The rearrangement joins TRBV6-1 to TRBJ2-3; D gene uncertain. The CDR3 is made up of 15 amino acids. V lost 6 bases, J lost 0 bases, and 13 bases lay in between. Per germline, CDR1 MNHNS and CDR2 SASEGT.

Comment on this clonotype: A read error may be the cause here, since a much bigger clone is one base away. The genes are TRBV10-3 and TRBJ1-1; TRBD1 is a possible D gene (5 bases). The CDR3 is made up of 14 amino acids. Germline-derived CDR1 and CDR2 are ENHRY and SYGVKD. Trimming took off 4 bases at V and 2 bases at J, with 11 bases between the two ends. The CDR3, as DNA: TGTGCCATCAGTGGCCTGACAGTCAACACTGAAGCTTTCTTT. This encodes CAISGLTVNTEAFF.

This clonotype has a handful of counts. The chain carries TRBV19 and TRBJ1-5; a weak D match, TRBD1 (6 bases). Germline V lookup: CDR1 LNHDA, CDR2 SQIVND (reference sequence). The CDR3 has 15 residues. Trimming removed 6 bases at V and 0 bases at J, with 12 bases between. The CDR3 bases are TGTGCCAGTAGCCCCAGGGGTCTTAGCAATCAGCCCCAGCATTTT. Encoded protein: CASSPRGLSNQPQHF.

With respect to this clonotype: Because the CDR3 is missing its conserved closing phenylalanine or tryptophan, this is likely a read error. This chain uses TRBV9 with TRBJ1-4; D is perhaps TRBD1 (5 bases). The CDR3 sequence is 15 residues long. In germline, CDR1 is SGDLS, CDR2 YYNGEE. Trimming took off 2 bases at V and 7 bases at J, with 15 bases between the two ends. The CDR3 DNA reads TGTGCCAGCAGCGTTTCCGGGGCGCAGGGTGAAAAACTGTTTTTG. This translates into CASSVSGAQGEKLFL.

This clonotype was counted ten times or more. The V call is TRBV29-1, the J call TRBJ1-3; the D gene is possibly TRBD1 (5 bases). The length of the CDR3 is 14 residues. V lost 5 bases and J 0 bases, leaving 11 bases between the germline ends. CDR1 is SQVTM and CDR2 is ANQGSEA in the germline V gene. The CDR3 sequence: CSVTTGYSGNTIYF. The CDR3, as DNA: TGCAGCGTTACCACAGGATACTCTGGAAACACCATATATTTT.

This clonotype was observed a few times. This chain uses TRBV20-1 with TRBJ2-1, with D tentatively TRBD1 (5 bases). Per the germline V gene, CDR1 is DFQATT and CDR2 is SNEGSKA (reference sequence). Trimming shortened V by 3 bases and J by 0 bases, and 12 bases separated the two germline ends. The CDR3 extends over 15 amino acids. DNA for the CDR3: TGCAGTGCTAGCAGAGACAGTCTCTCCTACAATGAGCAGTTCTTC. This codes for CSASRDSLSYNEQFF.

Notes on this clonotype: One end of the junction varies from germline; a read error may be responsible. The chain uses TRBV5-1 and TRBJ1-2; D gene uncertain. This CDR3 is built from 14 residues. Germline values: CDR1 SGHRS, CDR2 YFSETQ. For the CDR3, the DNA is TGCGCCAGCAGCTTGACGGAGCGGCATGGGATTCCCTACTTC. This sequence encodes CASSLTERHGIPYF.

This clonotype is classed as medium-sized. The chain carries TRBV5-1 and TRBJ2-5; 9 bases are a match to TRBD1. CDR1 is SGHRS and CDR2 is YFSETQ in the germline V gene. V dropped 0 bases and J dropped 1; count of bases not matched to a gene: 4. This CDR3 comprises 16 residues. The CDR3 region is CASSLAATGGQETQYF. CDR3 DNA: TGCGCCAGCAGCTTGGCCGCGACAGGGGGCCAAGAGACCCAGTACTTC.

This clonotype came up a few times. The chain uses TRBV19 and TRBJ2-3; D is possibly TRBD1 (6 bases). V was cut by 3 bases and J by 3 bases, with 13 bases left in between. Germline-derived CDR1 and CDR2 are LNHDA and SQIVND (reference sequence). This CDR3 has 15 amino acids. The CDR3 bases are TGTGCCAGTAGTATGAACAGGGTGGTTACAGATACGCAGTATTTT. Translating it yields CASSMNRVVTDTQYF.

The table lists this clonotype with many counts. The chain recombines TRBV6-5 with TRBJ1-1; 7 bases fit TRBD1. V was clipped by 5 bases and J by 4 bases; unmatched bases: 7. The CDR3 spans 14 residues. Germline V CDR1 and CDR2: MNHEY, SVGAGI. CDR3 in amino acids: CASSPRQGSTEAFF. In DNA, the CDR3 is TGTGCCAGCAGTCCGAGACAGGGATCCACTGAAGCTTTCTTT.

The rearrangement links TRBV2 to TRBJ1-5; D gene unclear. Looked up from germline, CDR1 is SNHLY and CDR2 is FYNNEI. Trimming removed 2 bases from V and 6 bases from J, with 8 bases in between. CDR3 size: 13 residues. This CDR3 reads CASSEQASQPQHF. Here the CDR3 DNA reads TGTGCCAGCAGTGAACAGGCCTCTCAGCCCCAGCATTTT.

This clonotype turned up a few times. The chain combines TRBV7-9 with TRBJ2-5, with D hard to call. Germline lookup yields CDR1 SEHNR and CDR2 FQNEAQ (reference sequence). The length of the CDR3 is 14 residues. The V end lost 3 bases, the J end lost 1 base, and 9 bases lay between the germline ends. CDR3 DNA: TGTGCCAGCAGCTTTTGGACGGTCCAAGAGACCCAGTACTTC. Translated, it gives CASSFWTVQETQYF.

This clonotype is categorized as medium-sized. This chain uses TRBV7-7 with TRBJ1-2; 9 nucleotides agree with TRBD1. The V gene's germline CDR1 is SSHAT and CDR2 FNYEAQ (reference sequence). With V trimmed by 3 bases and J by 4 bases, 9 bases remained unmatched. This CDR3 region has 16 residues. CDR3 nucleotide sequence: TGTGCCAGCAGCTTTGGGTCGACAGGGGGTCTCTATGGCTACACCTTC. Translating gives CASSFGSTGGLYGYTF.

This clonotype was seen only a few times. The chain combines TRBV3-1 with TRBJ2-2; weak D call: TRBD1 (6 bases). There are 14 residues in the CDR3. Trimming shortened V by 6 bases and J by 3 bases, and 11 bases separated the two germline ends. Germline V lookup: CDR1 LGHDT, CDR2 YNNKEL (reference sequence). The CDR3 is CASSLGQYTGELFF. The CDR3, as DNA: TGTGCCAGCAGTTTAGGACAGTACACCGGGGAGCTGTTTTTT.

This clonotype was observed many times. The chain is built from TRBV5-1 and TRBJ2-7; 8 bases fit TRBD1. V gave up 0 bases and J gave up 4 bases; unmatched junction bases: 6. Germline lookup yields CDR1 SGHRS and CDR2 YFSETQ. This CDR3 has 15 amino acids. The CDR3 loop is CASSLGGTGTYEQYF. The CDR3 region has the DNA TGCGCCAGCAGCTTGGGCGGGACAGGAACATACGAGCAGTACTTC.

By share, this clonotype counts as medium-sized (0.01 to 0.1%). This chain uses TRBV7-9 with TRBJ2-7, with 9 positions matching TRBD2. V lost 7 bases to trimming and J lost 2 bases; unmatched junction nucleotides: 21. CDR3 length: 19 amino acids. Germline-derived CDR1 and CDR2 are SEHNR and FQNEAQ (reference sequence). CDR3 in amino acids: CASTRLLRGRGGETYEQYF. The CDR3 DNA sequence: TGTGCCAGCACCCGTTTGTTACGCGGTCGCGGGGGGGAGACCTACGAGCAGTACTTC.

Notes on this clonotype: One end of the junction fails to match germline, which may point to a read error. The gene calls are TRBV10-1 and TRBJ2-1; weak D call: TRBD2 (6 bases). The CDR3 consists of 14 residues. The germline V gene has CDR1 WNHNN and CDR2 SYGVQD (reference sequence). CDR3 in DNA: TGCGCCCGTTGGCCGGGGGTATGCTCCAATGAGCATTTCTTC. It specifies CARWPGVCSNEHFF.

Notes on this clonotype: This sequence is one base from a far larger clone and is likely a read error. The chain links TRBV12-3 or TRBV12-4 to TRBJ2-5; D is unclear. This CDR3 has 12 amino acids. V lost 5 bases to trimming and J lost 11 bases, with 15 bases between them. CDR3: CASSLLGNEQYF. The CDR3, as DNA: TGTGCCAGCAGTCTCCTTGGCAATGAGCAGTACTTC.

This clonotype was picked up many times. The chain uses TRBV5-1 and TRBJ1-2; D unresolved. Per the germline V gene, CDR1 is SGHRS and CDR2 is YFSETQ. This CDR3 has 14 residues. Trimming left V 0 bases short and J 2 bases short, with 8 bases between. DNA of the CDR3: TGCGCCAGCAGCTTGGCGCTAGGGAACTATGGCTACACCTTC. It specifies CASSLALGNYGYTF.

Only a few counts were recorded for this clonotype. The V gene is TRBV12-3 or TRBV12-4, the J gene TRBJ2-2, with D hard to call. The CDR3 has 13 residues. The V end was cut by 1 base, the J end by 7 bases, with 7 bases between. This chain's CDR3 is CASSLGFSGELFF. The CDR3 nucleotides read TGTGCCAGCAGTTTAGGGTTTAGCGGGGAGCTGTTTTTT.

The CDR3 DNA reads as TGTGCCAGCAGAAACAGGGGGCGTGAGGGCTACACCTTC. Translation: CASRNRGREGYTF. The chain carries TRBV6-5 and TRBJ1-2; 9 bases match TRBD1. This CDR3 has 13 residues. CDR1 is MNHEY, CDR2 SVGAGI, per germline. The V and J ends lost 6 bases and 8 bases, in that order; junction bases with no gene match: 7.

In DNA, the CDR3 is TGTGCCAGCTCCCTATCGGGGGGCCCTAACAATGAGCAGTTCTTC. This codes for CASSLSGGPNNEQFF. The chain carries TRBV6-4 and TRBJ2-1; the D gene is possibly TRBD2 (7 bases). This CDR3 region has 15 residues. V was clipped by 8 bases and J by 5 bases, with 19 bases between them. Germline CDR1 reads MRHNA; CDR2 reads SNTAGT.

This clonotype was detected ten times or more. This chain joins TRBV19 and TRBJ1-2, with 7 bases lining up with TRBD1. CDR3 size: 14 residues. V trimming: 6 bases; J trimming: 4 bases; junction bases outside the gene matches: 8. Germline-derived CDR1 and CDR2 are LNHDA and SQIVND (reference sequence). The CDR3 here is CASRNRGGSYGYTF. The CDR3 region has the DNA TGTGCCAGTAGGAACAGGGGTGGTAGCTATGGCTACACCTTC.

The V gene is TRBV30, the J gene TRBJ1-4; TRBD1 matches 12 bases. The length of the CDR3 is 13 residues. The junction had 2 bases not matched to a gene; V was cut back by 5 bases and J by 7 bases. Per the germline V gene, CDR1 is GTSNPN and CDR2 is SVGIG (reference sequence). The chain's CDR3 is CAWGTGGIEKLFF. The CDR3 DNA reads TGTGCCTGGGGGACAGGGGGCATTGAAAAACTGTTTTTT.

Relative to its sample, this clonotype is medium-sized. The chain couples TRBV5-5 to TRBJ1-1; no firm D call. The CDR3 consists of 15 residues. Between the trimmed V and J ends, which lost 0 bases and 1 base, there was a span of 10 bases. Germline-derived CDR1 and CDR2 are SGHKS and YYEKEE (reference sequence). The CDR3 nucleotides read TGTGCCAGCAGCTTGGCTCTGGGGAAGAACACTGAAGCTTTCTTT. Its protein is CASSLALGKNTEAFF.

The chain carries TRBV7-2 and TRBJ2-7, with 13 bases lining up with TRBD2. CDR3 length: 20 residues. V lost 4 bases, J lost 2 bases, and 17 bases stayed unmatched. The V gene's germline CDR1 is SGHTA and CDR2 FQGNSA. The CDR3 loop is CASSSLGGPTSGGATYEQYF. CDR3 DNA: TGTGCCAGCAGCTCCCTAGGAGGGCCTACTAGCGGGGGGGCCACCTACGAGCAGTACTTC.

The gene calls are TRBV12-3 or TRBV12-4 and TRBJ1-1; D remains ambiguous. V dropped 5 bases and J dropped 1 base, with 8 bases sitting between them. This CDR3 has 13 residues. The CDR3 DNA reads TGTGCCAGCAGTAAGGACGGGAACACTGAAGCTTTCTTT. Amino acid sequence: CASSKDGNTEAFF.

In the case of this clonotype: Given a much more abundant clone one base away, this may be a read error. This chain connects TRBV12-3 or TRBV12-4 to TRBJ1-2; D unclear. Trimming removed 7 bases from V and 4 bases from J, with 16 bases in between. CDR3 size: 14 residues. CDR3 in amino acids: CASNFGGFGYGYTF. The CDR3 bases are TGTGCCAGCAATTTTGGAGGTTTTGGCTATGGCTACACCTTC.